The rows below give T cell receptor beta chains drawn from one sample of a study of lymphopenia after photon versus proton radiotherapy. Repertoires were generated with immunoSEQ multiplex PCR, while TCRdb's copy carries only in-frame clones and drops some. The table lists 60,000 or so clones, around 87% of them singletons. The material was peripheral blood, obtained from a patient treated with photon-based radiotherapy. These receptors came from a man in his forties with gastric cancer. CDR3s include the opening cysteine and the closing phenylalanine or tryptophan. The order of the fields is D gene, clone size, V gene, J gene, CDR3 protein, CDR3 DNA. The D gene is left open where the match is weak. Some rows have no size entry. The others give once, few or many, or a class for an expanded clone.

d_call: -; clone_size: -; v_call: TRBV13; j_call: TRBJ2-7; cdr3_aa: CASSLQGVEGVYEQYF; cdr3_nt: TGTGCCAGCAGCTTACAAGGGGTTGAGGGGGTCTACGAGCAGTACTTC
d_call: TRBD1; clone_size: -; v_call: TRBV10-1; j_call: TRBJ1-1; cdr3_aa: CATLGDRANTEAFF; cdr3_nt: TGCGCCACCCTAGGGGACAGGGCGAACACTGAAGCTTTCTTT
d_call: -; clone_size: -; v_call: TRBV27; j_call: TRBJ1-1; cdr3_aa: CASSPENTEAFF; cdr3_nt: TGTGCCAGCAGCCCTGAGAACACTGAAGCTTTCTTT
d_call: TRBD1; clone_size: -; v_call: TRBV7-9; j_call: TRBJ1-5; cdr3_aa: CASSRGTGGINQPQHF; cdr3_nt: TGTGCCAGCAGCCGAGGGACAGGGGGAATCAATCAGCCCCAGCATTTT
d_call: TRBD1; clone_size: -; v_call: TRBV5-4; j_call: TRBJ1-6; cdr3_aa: CASSAGGFDSPLHF; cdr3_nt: TGTGCCAGCAGTGCAGGGGGCTTTGATTCACCCCTCCACTTT
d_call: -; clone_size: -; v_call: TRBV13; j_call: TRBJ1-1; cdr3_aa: CASSWQNTEAFF; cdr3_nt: TGTGCCAGCAGCTGGCAGAACACTGAAGCTTTCTTT
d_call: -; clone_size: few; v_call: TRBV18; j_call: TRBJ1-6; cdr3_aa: CASSPPSGFNSPLHF; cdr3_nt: TGTGCCAGCTCACCACCGTCAGGGTTTAATTCACCCCTCCACTTT
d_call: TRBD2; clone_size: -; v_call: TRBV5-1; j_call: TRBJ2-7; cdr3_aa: CTSSLRLAGDEQYF; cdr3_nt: TGCACCAGCAGCTTGAGACTAGCGGGTGACGAGCAGTACTTC
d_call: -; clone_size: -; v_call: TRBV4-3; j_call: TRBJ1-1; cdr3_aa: CASSQVDMGKAFF; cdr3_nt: TGCGCCAGCAGCCAAGTTGATATGGGCAAAGCTTTCTTT
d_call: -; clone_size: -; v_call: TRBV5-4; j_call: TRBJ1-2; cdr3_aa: CASSRQDGGYGYTF; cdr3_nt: TGTGCCAGCAGCAGACAGGATGGGGGCTATGGCTACACCTTC
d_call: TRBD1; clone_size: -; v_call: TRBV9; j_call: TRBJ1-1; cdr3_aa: CASSVGGGDTEAFF; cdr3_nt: TGTGCCAGCAGCGTCGGAGGGGGCGACACTGAAGCTTTCTTT
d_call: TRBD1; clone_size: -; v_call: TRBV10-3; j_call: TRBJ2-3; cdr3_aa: CAISPQGPGLTDTQYF; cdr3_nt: TGTGCCATCAGTCCACAGGGGCCTGGCCTCACAGATACGCAGTATTTT
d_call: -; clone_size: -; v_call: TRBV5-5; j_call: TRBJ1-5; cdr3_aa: CASSASQGLSSNQPQHF; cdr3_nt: TGTGCCAGCAGCGCCTCTCAGGGCCTTTCTAGCAATCAGCCCCAGCATTTT
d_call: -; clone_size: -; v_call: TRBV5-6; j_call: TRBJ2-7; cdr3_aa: CASSFGTGPEQYF; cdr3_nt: TGTGCCAGCAGCTTCGGGACTGGGCCCGAGCAGTACTTC
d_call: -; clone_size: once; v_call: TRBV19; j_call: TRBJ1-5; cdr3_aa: CASSIGGFRGNQPQHF; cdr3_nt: TGTGCCAGTAGTATCGGGGGGTTCAGGGGCAATCAGCCCCAGCATTTT
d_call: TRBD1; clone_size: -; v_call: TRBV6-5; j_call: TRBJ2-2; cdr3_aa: CASTQNRGTGELFF; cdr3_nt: TGTGCCAGCACCCAAAACAGGGGGACCGGGGAGCTGTTTTTT
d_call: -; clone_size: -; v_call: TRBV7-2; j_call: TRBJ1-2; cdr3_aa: CASSRRVETGLNYGYTF; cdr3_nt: TGTGCCAGCAGCCGTAGGGTGGAGACAGGCCTCAACTATGGCTACACCTTC
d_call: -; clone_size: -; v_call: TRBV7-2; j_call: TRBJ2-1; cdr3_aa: CASSLAFVRGGNEQFF; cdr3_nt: TGTGCCAGCAGCTTAGCATTCGTCAGGGGCGGCAATGAGCAGTTCTTC
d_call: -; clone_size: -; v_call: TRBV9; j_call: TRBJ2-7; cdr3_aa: CASSPDGEKIYEQYF; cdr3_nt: TGTGCCAGCAGCCCCGATGGGGAGAAGATCTACGAGCAGTACTTC
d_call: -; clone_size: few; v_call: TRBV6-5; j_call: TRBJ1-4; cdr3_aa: CASSYSITGFEKLFF; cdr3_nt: TGTGCCAGCAGTTACTCGATTACAGGGTTTGAAAAACTGTTTTTT
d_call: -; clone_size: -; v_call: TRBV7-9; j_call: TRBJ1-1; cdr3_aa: CASSLVGGGREAFF; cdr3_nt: TGTGCCAGCAGCTTAGTTGGTGGGGGCCGGGAAGCTTTCTTT
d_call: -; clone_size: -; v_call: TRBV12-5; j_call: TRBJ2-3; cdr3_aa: CASGLSPDTQYF; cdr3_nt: TGTGCTAGTGGTTTGAGTCCGGATACGCAGTATTTT
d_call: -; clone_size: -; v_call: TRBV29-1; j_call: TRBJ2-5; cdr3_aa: CSVGPGQKVRETQYF; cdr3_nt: TGCAGCGTTGGGCCCGGACAAAAAGTGAGGGAGACCCAGTACTTC
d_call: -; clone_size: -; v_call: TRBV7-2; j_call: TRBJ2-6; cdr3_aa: CASSVWGSGANVLTF; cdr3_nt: TGTGCCAGCAGCGTGTGGGGCTCTGGGGCCAACGTCCTGACTTTC
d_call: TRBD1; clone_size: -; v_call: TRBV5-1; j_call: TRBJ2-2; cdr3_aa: CASSLNLQGAGTGELFF; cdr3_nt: TGCGCCAGCAGCTTGAATCTTCAGGGGGCTGGCACCGGGGAGCTGTTTTTT
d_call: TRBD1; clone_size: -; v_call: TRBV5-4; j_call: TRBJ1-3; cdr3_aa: CASSAGQGSAGNTIYF; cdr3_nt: TGTGCCAGCAGCGCCGGACAGGGATCGGCTGGAAACACCATATATTTT
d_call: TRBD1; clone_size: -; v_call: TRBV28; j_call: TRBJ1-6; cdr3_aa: CASSSGQGVQNSPLHF; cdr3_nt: TGTGCCAGCAGTTCGGGACAGGGGGTGCAAAATTCACCCCTCCACTTT
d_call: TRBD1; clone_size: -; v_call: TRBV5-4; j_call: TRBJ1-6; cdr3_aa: CASSGTGGDSYNSPLHF; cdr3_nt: TGTGCCAGCAGCGGGACAGGGGGCGATTCCTATAATTCACCCCTCCACTTT